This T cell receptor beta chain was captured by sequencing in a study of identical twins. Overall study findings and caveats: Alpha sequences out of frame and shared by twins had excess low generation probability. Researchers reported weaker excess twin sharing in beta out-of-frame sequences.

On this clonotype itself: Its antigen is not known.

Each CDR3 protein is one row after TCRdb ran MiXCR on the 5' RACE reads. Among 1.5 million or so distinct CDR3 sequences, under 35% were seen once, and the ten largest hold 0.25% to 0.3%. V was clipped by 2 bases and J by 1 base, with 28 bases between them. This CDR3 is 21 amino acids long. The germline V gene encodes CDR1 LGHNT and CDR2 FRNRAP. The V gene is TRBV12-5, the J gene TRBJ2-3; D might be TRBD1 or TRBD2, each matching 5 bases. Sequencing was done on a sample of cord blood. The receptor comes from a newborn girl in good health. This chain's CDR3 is CASGLSLGRGLRGVGTDTQYF. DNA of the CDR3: TGTGCTAGTGGTTTGTCCCTCGGGCGTGGTCTAAGAGGGGTGGGCACAGATACGCAGTATTTT.